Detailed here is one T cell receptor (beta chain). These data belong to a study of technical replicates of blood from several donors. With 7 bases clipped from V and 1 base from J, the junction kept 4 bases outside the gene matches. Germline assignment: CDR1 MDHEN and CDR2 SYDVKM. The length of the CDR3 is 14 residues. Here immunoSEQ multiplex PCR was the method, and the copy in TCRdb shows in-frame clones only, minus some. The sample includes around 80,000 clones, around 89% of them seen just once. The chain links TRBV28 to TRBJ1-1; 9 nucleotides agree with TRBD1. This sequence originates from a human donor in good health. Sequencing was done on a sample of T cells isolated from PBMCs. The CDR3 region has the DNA TGTGCCAGCACCCCGGGACAGGGGAACACTGAAGCTTTCTTT. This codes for CASTPGQGNTEAFF.